What follows are 7 T cell receptor beta chains derived from one specimen sequenced in a study of blood T cell repertoires in COVID-19. Using immunoSEQ multiplex PCR, the repertoire was profiled, and TCRdb retains in-frame clones only, with some absent. This sample carries about 180,000 clones, 80% to 90% of them seen once, and the ten largest clones take approximately 2%. The source material was peripheral blood. The source is a man aged 18-30 years who had recovered from COVID-19.

The rearrangement uses TRBV14 and TRBJ1-5; D is possibly TRBD1 (6 bases). This CDR3 is built from 15 residues. From germline, CDR1 is SGHDN and CDR2 FVKESK. V lost 4 bases to trimming and J lost 0 bases, with 10 bases between them. Written as DNA, the CDR3 is TGTGCCAGCAGCCCGGCGGGGGCTAGCAATCAGCCCCAGCATTTT. Translating it yields CASSPAGASNQPQHF.

This chain connects TRBV5-6 to TRBJ1-5, with a possible D match to TRBD1 (6 bases). The CDR3 loop spans 16 amino acids. V lost 1 base, J lost 2 bases, and 13 bases lay in between. Germline V lookup: CDR1 SGHDT, CDR2 YYEEEE. CDR3 sequence: CASSLSGGAGNQPQHF. The CDR3 coding sequence is TGTGCCAGCAGCTTGTCGGGGGGCGCCGGCAATCAGCCCCAGCATTTT. The full variable domain, completed using reference TRBV5-6 and TRBJ1-5, is DAGVTQSPTHLIKTRGQQVTLRCSPKSGHDTVSWYQQALGQGPQFIFQYYEEEERQRGNFPDRFSGHQFPNYSSELNVNALLLGDSALYLCASSLSGGAGNQPQHFGDGTRLSIL.

The V call is TRBV1, the J call TRBJ2-7; TRBD1, the D gene given by the table, was not confirmed from the DNA. TRBV1 is a pseudogene locus. CDR3 length equals 15 residues. The CDR3 bases are TGCACCAGCAGCCTCACCCGACAGATCACCTACGAGCAGTACTTC. Protein sequence: CTSSLTRQITYEQYF.

The chain is built from TRBV4-3 and TRBJ2-1; 13 nucleotides line up with TRBD2. With V trimmed by 1 base and J by 6 bases, 6 bases remained unmatched. CDR3 size: 17 residues. CDR1 LGHNA and CDR2 YSLEER come from the germline V gene. The CDR3 bases are TGCGCCAGCAGCCAAGTAAGAGGACTAGCGGGAGTCAATGAGCAGTTCTTC. Protein sequence: CASSQVRGLAGVNEQFF.

This clone was counted between two and nine times. The chain links TRBV19 to TRBJ1-5; tentatively, D is TRBD1 (5 bases). The CDR3 contains 16 residues. With 6 bases removed from V and 2 bases from J, the gap between germline ends came to 17 bases. Germline lookup yields CDR1 LNHDA and CDR2 SQIVND (reference sequence). The CDR3 spells CASSTPGRAGNQPQHF. CDR3 nucleotide sequence: TGTGCCAGTAGCACCCCGGGCAGGGCGGGCAATCAGCCCCAGCATTTT.

This clone showed up just once. The chain is built from TRBV30 and TRBJ2-2; D not certain. Per the germline V gene, CDR1 is GTSNPN and CDR2 is SVGIG (reference sequence). Deletions cut 2 bases from V and 4 bases from J, with 11 bases between. The CDR3 runs 14 residues. The CDR3 here is CAWSKLGFTGELFF. The CDR3 bases are TGTGCCTGGAGTAAATTGGGCTTCACCGGGGAGCTGTTTTTT.

The V gene is TRBV9, the J gene TRBJ2-7; D is perhaps TRBD1 (6 bases). Trimming left V 2 bases short and J 2 bases short, with 14 bases between. CDR1 is SGDLS and CDR2 is YYNGEE in the germline V gene. The CDR3 is 15 amino acids. CDR3 residues: CASSVDGQPPYEQYF. CDR3 coding DNA: TGTGCCAGCAGCGTCGATGGACAGCCACCCTACGAGCAGTACTTC.